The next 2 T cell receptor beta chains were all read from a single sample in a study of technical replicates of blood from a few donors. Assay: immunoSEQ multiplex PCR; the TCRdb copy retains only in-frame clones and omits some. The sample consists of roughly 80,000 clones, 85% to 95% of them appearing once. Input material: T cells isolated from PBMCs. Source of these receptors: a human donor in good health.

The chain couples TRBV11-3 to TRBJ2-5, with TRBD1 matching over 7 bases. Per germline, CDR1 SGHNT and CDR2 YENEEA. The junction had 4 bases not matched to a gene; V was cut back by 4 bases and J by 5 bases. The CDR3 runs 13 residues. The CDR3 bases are TGTGCCAGCAGCTCGAGGGGGCGGGAGACCCAGTACTTC. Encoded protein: CASSSRGRETQYF. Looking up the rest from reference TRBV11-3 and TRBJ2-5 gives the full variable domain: EAGVVQSPRYKIIEKKQPVAFWCNPISGHNTLYWYLQNLGQGPELLIRYENEEAVDDSQLPKDRFSAERLKGVDSTLKIQPAELGDSAVYLCASSSRGRETQYFGPGTRLLVL.

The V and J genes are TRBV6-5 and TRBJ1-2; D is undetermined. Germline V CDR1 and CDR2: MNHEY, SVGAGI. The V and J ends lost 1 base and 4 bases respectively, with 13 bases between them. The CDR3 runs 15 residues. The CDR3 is CASSYFWGDPYGYTF. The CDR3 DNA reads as TGTGCCAGCAGTTACTTTTGGGGAGATCCCTATGGCTACACCTTC.